These T cell receptor beta chains were read from a single sample in a study of metastatic and nonmetastatic thyroid tumors. TCRdb re-processed the PCR reads through MiXCR. Of roughly 90,000 clones listed, under 15% are singletons. What was sequenced was blood. The receptors were gathered from a female donor with papillary thyroid cancer or a benign thyroid nodule (not recorded which). Some clones in this sample may be carry-over from other donors' samples. CDR3s include the opening cysteine and the closing phenylalanine or tryptophan. The order of the fields is J gene, V gene, clone size, D gene, CDR3 DNA, CDR3 protein. D genes are given only for firm matches. Size tells how often a clone was seen (once, few, many) or the class of an expanded clone, and some rows leave it out.

>TRBJ2-2|TRBV7-2|-|-
TGTGCCAGCATCTTTGGCGGGTGGGCCCACGGGGAGCTGTTTTTT
CASIFGGWAHGELFF
>TRBJ1-6|TRBV28|many|-
TGTGCCAGCAGTAAGGGGTTAAATTCACCCCTCCACTTT
CASSKGLNSPLHF
>TRBJ1-5|TRBV20-1|many|-
TGCAGTGCTGCCGGGGGGCAGCCTCAGCCCCAGCATTTT
CSAAGGQPQPQHF
>TRBJ1-1|TRBV5-4|-|TRBD1
TGTGCCAGCAGCTTGTTGGGATGGACAGGGGCGAACACTGAAGCTTTCTTT
CASSLLGWTGANTEAFF
>TRBJ1-6|TRBV20-1|many|TRBD1
TGCAGTGCTAGAGACTACCGGGACAGCACTAATTCACCCCTCCACTTT
CSARDYRDSTNSPLHF
>TRBJ1-2|TRBV19|few|TRBD1
TGTGCCAGTAGCCCTACAGGGGGCGGTGGCTACACCTTC
CASSPTGGGGYTF
>TRBJ1-6|TRBV9|many|-
TGTGCCAGCAGCGTGACAGGATTGAATTCACCCCTCCACTTT
CASSVTGLNSPLHF
>TRBJ1-2|TRBV28|many|-
TGTGCCAGCAGTTTGGGGTATGGGGAAAGGAATGGCTACACCTTC
CASSLGYGERNGYTF
>TRBJ1-1|TRBV5-1|many|-
TGCGCCAGCAGCTTGGAGGGCACTGAAGCTTTCTTT
CASSLEGTEAFF
>TRBJ1-2|TRBV5-6|-|-
TGTGCCAGCAGCCGTTGGACTACAGGGAGGACGTACTATGGCTACACCTTC
CASSRWTTGRTYYGYTF
>TRBJ1-6|TRBV20-1|many|TRBD1
TGCAGTGCTTTAGGGGGCTACAATTCACCCCTCCACTTT
CSALGGYNSPLHF
>TRBJ2-3|TRBV29-1|-|-
TGCAGCGTTGATATAGGGGACGAACAGTATATCACAGATACGCAGTATTTT
CSVDIGDEQYITDTQYF
>TRBJ1-2|TRBV30|-|-
TGTGCCTGGAGTGTACAATGGACGGTAGTTTATGGCTACACCTTC
CAWSVQWTVVYGYTF
>TRBJ2-1|TRBV6-1|few|-
TGTGCCAGCAGCCTCGACGGCTATGAGCAGTTCTTC
CASSLDGYEQFF
>TRBJ1-6|TRBV20-1|many|TRBD1
TGCAGTGCTAGATCTACGACAGGGCGCCACTTT
CSARSTTGRHF
>TRBJ1-5|TRBV6-2/TRBV6-3|-|-
TGTGCCAGCAGTTACCCACTCAGTCGGGGGACTGTCCAGGCTCAGCCCCAGCATTTT
CASSYPLSRGTVQAQPQHF